Listed here is a single TCR beta chain. These data belong to a study of cytomegalovirus exposure and HLA in healthy donors. The germline V gene encodes CDR1 LNHNV and CDR2 YYDKDF (reference sequence). J lost 6 bases, V lost 0 bases, and 9 bases had no gene match. The CDR3 is 16 residues long. Here immunoSEQ multiplex PCR was the method, and the copy in TCRdb shows in-frame clones only, minus some. This sample has about 150,000 clones; about 86% occur once, and the top ten carry 20% to 25%. The source of this sequence is a man between 18 and 29 years old in good health and CMV-seropositive. The sequenced sample was PBMCs. V and J are TRBV15 and TRBJ2-7; 9 positions match TRBD2. The CDR3 sequence is CATSRDWNSGRGEQYF. CDR3 in DNA: TGTGCCACCAGCAGAGATTGGAATAGCGGGAGAGGCGAGCAGTACTTC.